This is a list of T cell receptor beta chains from one sample in a study of CD8 T cells in ankylosing spondylitis. TCRdb called the 5' RACE reads again in MiXCR, with one record for every CDR3 protein. The data contain roughly 230,000 distinct CDR3 sequences, more than 9% of them singletons. The sample taken for sequencing was blood, either unsorted or a sorted T cell fraction (not recorded which). These receptors were taken from a male donor with ankylosing spondylitis or in good health (not recorded which). The CDR3 runs from the conserved cysteine through the conserved F or W. The order of the fields is J gene, D gene, V gene, clone size, CDR3 DNA, CDR3 protein. A D gene is named only where the DNA matches it firmly. Size tells how often a clone was seen (once, few, many) or the class of an expanded clone, and some rows leave it out.

>TRBJ1-4|-|TRBV27|-
TGTGCCAGCAGATTCCGGGGCTCGGAGGAAAAACTGTTTTTT
CASRFRGSEEKLFF
>TRBJ1-5|-|TRBV6-1|-
TGTGCCAGCAGTCTGGGGACGTATGATCAGCCCCAGCGTTTT
CASSLGTYDQPQRF
>TRBJ2-7|-|TRBV3-1|many
TGTGCCAGCAGCCAGAGCTCCTACGAGCAGTACTTC
CASSQSSYEQYF
>TRBJ1-5|TRBD1|TRBV7-2|many
TGTGCCAGCAGCTTAGCAACAGGGGCCATCAATCAGCCCCAGCATTTT
CASSLATGAINQPQHF
>TRBJ1-1|-|TRBV5-1|many
TGCGCCAGCAGCCTTCCAGGACAGAATATGAACACTGAAGCTTTCTTT
CASSLPGQNMNTEAFF
>TRBJ1-5|-|TRBV12-2|few
TGTGCAAGTCGCCGTAGGGGGAGCAATCAGCCCCAGCATTTT
CASRRRGSNQPQHF
>TRBJ2-2|-|TRBV12-3/TRBV12-4|-
TGTGCCAGCAGTTTCTTGCCGGAAACCGGGGAGCTGTTTTTT
CASSFLPETGELFF
>TRBJ1-6|-|TRBV30|-
TGTGCCTGGAGTGTTGAAGCCCTCCACTTT
CAWSVEALHF
>TRBJ1-2|-|TRBV7-8|-
TGTGCCAGCAGCTTAGCAGAGGAAGGGCGCTATGGCTACACCTTC
CASSLAEEGRYGYTF
>TRBJ2-1|TRBD2|TRBV6-1|-
TGTGCCAGCAGTCGAGCGGGGGTCTACAATGAGCAGTTCTTC
CASSRAGVYNEQFF
>TRBJ2-7|TRBD2|TRBV7-6|-
TGTGCCAGCAGTCGTACTAGCGGGGGAAGCTACGAGCAGTACTTC
CASSRTSGGSYEQYF
>TRBJ2-3|TRBD2|TRBV11-2|many
TGTGCCAGCAGCTTAGATCCTAGCGGTAGCACAGATACGCAGTATTTT
CASSLDPSGSTDTQYF
>TRBJ1-2|-|TRBV10-3|-
TGTGCCATCAGTGGGGCAGGGAATGGCTACACCTTC
CAISGAGNGYTF
>TRBJ1-1|TRBD1|TRBV5-1|few
TGCGCCAGCAGCTTAGGGCCGGGACAGGGGGCATATGAAGCTTTCTTT
CASSLGPGQGAYEAFF
>TRBJ1-6|-|TRBV12-3/TRBV12-4|many
TGTGCCAGCAGTCCCCTTCGGGACTCACCCCTCCACTTT
CASSPLRDSPLHF
>TRBJ1-5|-|TRBV20-1|many
TGCAGTGCTAGAGTATCAGCAAACAATCAGCCCCAGCATTTT
CSARVSANNQPQHF
>TRBJ2-5|TRBD1|TRBV4-2|many
TGTGCCAGCAGCCAAGGGGACAGGCGCCAACAAGAGACCCAGTACTTC
CASSQGDRRQQETQYF
>TRBJ2-3|TRBD2|TRBV20-1|many
TGCAGTGCTCTCACTAGCGGAGGGGATACGCAGTATTTT
CSALTSGGDTQYF
>TRBJ2-3|TRBD2|TRBV12-3/TRBV12-4|many
TGTGCCAGCAGCCACTGGGGGGGAGATACGCAGTATTTT
CASSHWGGDTQYF
>TRBJ2-6|-|TRBV4-2|-
TGTGCCAGCAGCCAAGATAGAGGGCAGGGAAACGTCCTGACTTTC
CASSQDRGQGNVLTF
>TRBJ2-2|-|TRBV5-1|many
TGCGCCAGCAGCTTGGACGGGTCGAACACCGGGGAGCTGTTTTTT
CASSLDGSNTGELFF
>TRBJ2-2|TRBD2|TRBV16|few
TGTGCCAGCAGCCCGCCGGGGGGCACCGGGGAGCTGTTTTTT
CASSPPGGTGELFF
>TRBJ2-5|TRBD1|TRBV20-1|many
TGCAGTGCTGAAGGGACAGGGCAAGAGACCCAGTACTTC
CSAEGTGQETQYF
>TRBJ1-3|-|TRBV5-5|many
TGTGCCAGCAGCCAAGACAGTACCCATTCTGGAAACACCATATATTTT
CASSQDSTHSGNTIYF
>TRBJ2-1|-|TRBV2|many
TGTGCCAGCAGACCCATTTGGGAGGTAGTCTTC
CASRPIWEVVF
>TRBJ2-4|-|TRBV11-2|-
TGTGCCAGCAGCTTAGATCCCGGACAGGCCAAAAACATTCAGTACTTC
CASSLDPGQAKNIQYF
>TRBJ1-3|-|TRBV25-1|few
TGTGCCAGCAGTGAAGGAGGCGTCTCTGGAAACACCATATATTTT
CASSEGGVSGNTIYF
>TRBJ1-5|-|TRBV6-1|many
TGTGCCAGCAGTGAATCCAGCAGTTACTATCAGCCCCAGCATTTT
CASSESSSYYQPQHF
>TRBJ1-1|-|TRBV12-3/TRBV12-4|many
TGTGCCAGCAGTTCCCCGGGACGGGAAGCTTTCTTT
CASSSPGREAFF
>TRBJ1-1|-|TRBV12-3/TRBV12-4|many
TGTGCCAGCAGTTCCTCAGGGGTGGGGGTAACTGAAGCTTTCTTT
CASSSSGVGVTEAFF
>TRBJ2-7|TRBD1|TRBV20-1|many
TGCAGTGCCCGACCGGGACAGGGGGTTTACGAGCAGTACTTC
CSARPGQGVYEQYF
>TRBJ2-5|TRBD2|TRBV6-5|once
TGTGCCAGCAGTTACTCGGCGGGAGTGGAGACCCAGTACTTC
CASSYSAGVETQYF
>TRBJ1-1|-|TRBV20-1|many
TGCAGTGCCCCCCCTAGTTTGAACACTGAAGCTTTCTTT
CSAPPSLNTEAFF
>TRBJ2-2|-|TRBV10-3|many
TGTGCCATCAGTGTCCTGGTGAACACCGGGGAGCTGTTTTTT
CAISVLVNTGELFF
>TRBJ2-3|-|TRBV19|few
TGTGCCAGTAGGATGGAGGGCCGGGGGACAGATACGCAGTATTTT
CASRMEGRGTDTQYF
>TRBJ2-7|TRBD1|TRBV10-3|many
TGTGCCATCAGTGATGGGGGACAGGGAGGGACTCCCGGCGAGCAGTACTTC
CAISDGGQGGTPGEQYF
>TRBJ2-3|TRBD2|TRBV20-1|many
TGCAGTGCTAGACTCGGGGGGGCCGGGGATACGCAGTATTTT
CSARLGGAGDTQYF
>TRBJ1-3|-|TRBV7-8|many
TGTGCCAGCAGCCCGGGGGGCGTCCGAGGCCCTGGAAACACCATATATTTT
CASSPGGVRGPGNTIYF
>TRBJ2-2|-|TRBV20-1|many
TGCAGTGCTAGAGATCCGAGCAGAACGAACACCGGGGAGCTGTTTTTT
CSARDPSRTNTGELFF
>TRBJ2-3|-|TRBV5-4|many
TGTGCCAGCAGCTTGCGGGACTCCAGGTCCACAGATACGCAGTATTTT
CASSLRDSRSTDTQYF
>TRBJ1-5|-|TRBV10-3|many
TGTGCCATCAGTGAGTCAAGTAGCAATCAGCCCCAGCATTTT
CAISESSSNQPQHF
>TRBJ2-6|-|TRBV29-1|-
TGCAGCGTTGATTCGGGGGCCTCTGGGGCCAACGTCCTGACTTTC
CSVDSGASGANVLTF
>TRBJ2-1|-|TRBV7-9|-
TGTGCCAGCAGCGCCCCGGGCCCACCCACCTACAATGAGCAGTTCTTC
CASSAPGPPTYNEQFF
>TRBJ2-3|TRBD1|TRBV7-9|few
TGTGCCAGCAGTTTTCTTGGGACAGGGGGAGATACGCAGTATTTT
CASSFLGTGGDTQYF
>TRBJ2-3|TRBD1|TRBV7-2|few
TGTGCCAGCAGCTTATGGACAGGGAGCACAGATACGCAGTATTTT
CASSLWTGSTDTQYF
>TRBJ2-5|-|TRBV4-1|few
TGCGCCAGCAGCCAAGATGGCTTTGCGGGTCCCACCGGGGGGACCCAGTACTTC
CASSQDGFAGPTGGTQYF
>TRBJ1-5|-|TRBV7-2|many
TGTGCCAGCAGCTTCGGACCCGGTCAGCCCCAGCATTTT
CASSFGPGQPQHF
>TRBJ2-1|-|TRBV5-4|many
TGTGCCAGCAGCTTGGCCTATGGGGGAGACAATGAGCAGTTCTTC
CASSLAYGGDNEQFF
>TRBJ1-2|TRBD1|TRBV18|-
TGTGCCAGCTCACCGTCGGCAGGGGGTAACTATGGCTACACCTTC
CASSPSAGGNYGYTF
>TRBJ2-3|-|TRBV20-1|many
TGCAGTGCGGGCCTCACAGATACGCAGTATTTT
CSAGLTDTQYF
>TRBJ2-1|TRBD1|TRBV15|many
TGTGCCACCAGCGGGGACAGTCACTCCTACAATGAGCAGTTCTTC
CATSGDSHSYNEQFF
>TRBJ2-7|TRBD1|TRBV6-1|many
TGTGCCAGCAGTGAAGCGGGACAGGGTGGCTACGAGCAGTACTTC
CASSEAGQGGYEQYF
>TRBJ2-1|TRBD1|TRBV10-2|-
TGCGCCAGCACCCGGACAGGCACCTCCTACAATGAGCAGTTCTTC
CASTRTGTSYNEQFF
>TRBJ1-1|-|TRBV29-1|many
TGCAGCGTTGAAAGGGAGACGAACACTGAAGCTTTCTTT
CSVERETNTEAFF
>TRBJ1-2|-|TRBV9|many
TGTGCCAGCTCCGTGGAGGCAGGATATGGCTACACCTTC
CASSVEAGYGYTF